These 9 T cell receptor beta chains came from one sample sequenced in a study of T cells in Graves' hyperthyroidism and ophthalmopathy. Researchers amplified the TCR beta CDR3 regions from RNA transcripts. The HTBI primer set was used in a first-round RT-PCR of the TCR CDR3. TCRdb independently ran MiXCR on the multiplex PCR reads; one entry per CDR3 protein. The data show fewer than 750,000 distinct CDR3 sequences, approximately 44% seen once. Sample: peripheral blood or thyroid tissue (not recorded which). These receptors originate from a woman between 18 and 29 years old with Graves' hyperthyroidism.

A few counts support this clonotype. This chain connects TRBV19 to TRBJ1-1; D gene unclear. The germline V and J ends were trimmed by 3 bases and 1 base, with 12 bases remaining between them. The CDR3 loop spans 15 amino acids. Germline lookup yields CDR1 LNHDA and CDR2 SQIVND (reference sequence). The CDR3 coding sequence is TGTGCCAGTAGTATTCCTCTAGGCGAGAACACTGAAGCTTTCTTT. Protein: CASSIPLGENTEAFF.

Only a few counts were recorded for this clonotype. The chain combines TRBV3-1 with TRBJ1-4; the D is unclear. CDR3 length equals 16 residues. V lost 1 base and J 0 bases, leaving 9 bases between the germline ends. Germline CDR1 and CDR2: LGHDT and YNNKEL (reference sequence). The CDR3 reads CASSQVGWTTNEKLFF. For the CDR3, the DNA is TGTGCCAGCAGCCAAGTTGGCTGGACAACTAATGAAAAACTGTTTTTT. Together with reference TRBV3-1 and TRBJ1-4, the CDR3 gives the full variable domain: DTAVSQTPKYLVTQMGNDKSIKCEQNLGHDTMYWYKQDSKKFLKIMFSYNNKELIINETVPNRFSPKSPDKAHLNLHINSLELGDSAVYFCASSQVGWTTNEKLFFGSGTQLSVL.

This clonotype was counted many times. The chain recombines TRBV15 with TRBJ2-5; D is uncertain. Germline V CDR1 and CDR2: LNHNV, YYDKDF (reference sequence). CDR3 size: 15 residues. Trimming shortened V by 0 bases and J by 2 bases, and 10 bases separated the two germline ends. The CDR3 loop is CATSREDPVQETQYF. In nucleotides, the CDR3 is TGTGCCACCAGCAGAGAGGATCCTGTTCAAGAGACCCAGTACTTC.

This clonotype came up many times. This chain links TRBV19 with TRBJ2-7; 8 bases line up with TRBD1. Germline V gene data show CDR1 as LNHDA and CDR2 as SQIVND (reference sequence). Trimming removed 6 bases from V and 2 bases from J; junction bases left unmatched: 9. This CDR3 has 15 residues. CDR3 coding DNA: TGTGCCAGTAGCCTCGCCCCGGGACAGGCCTACGAGCAGTACTTC. It is translated as CASSLAPGQAYEQYF.

The rearrangement uses TRBV11-1 and TRBJ2-7, with 14 bases that match TRBD2. The end of the DNA fits TRBJ2-1 better, so the J call may be wrong. This CDR3 is 16 amino acids long. The germline CDR1 and CDR2 sequences are SGHAT and FQDESV (reference sequence). DNA of the CDR3: TGTGCCAGCAGCCAAGTGACTAGCGGGAGGGCCGGTGAGCAGTTCTTC. Encoded protein: CASSQVTSGRAGEQFF.

The rearrangement uses TRBV10-1 and TRBJ2-3, with D possibly TRBD2 on 5 matching bases. This CDR3 comprises 13 residues. The V gene's germline CDR1 is WNHNN and CDR2 SYGVQD (reference sequence). The V and J ends lost 6 bases and 2 bases respectively, with 9 bases between them. The CDR3 region is CASRAGYTDTQYF. The CDR3 coding sequence is TGCGCCAGCAGGGCGGGCTACACAGATACGCAGTATTTT.

CDR3 nucleotide sequence: TGCGCCAGCAGCCAAGTTTACAGGGTAGGGCCTGTTAAGCATGGCTACACCTTC. Its protein is CASSQVYRVGPVKHGYTF. This chain links TRBV4-1 with TRBJ1-2, with D possibly matching TRBD1 (6 bases). The CDR3 is 18 residues long. The V gene's germline CDR1 is MGHRA and CDR2 YSYEKL. Trimming stripped 1 base from V and 6 bases from J, with 24 bases between.

Notes on this clonotype: One base away lies a much larger clone, so this may be a sequencing read error. J is TRBJ2-7 and V is TRBV29-1; 10 positions agree with TRBD1. The CDR3 is 11 amino acids. CDR1 SQVTM and CDR2 ANQGSEA come from the germline V gene. The CDR3 is CGATGGREQYF. The CDR3 region has the DNA TGCGGCGCGACAGGGGGCAGGGAGCAGTACTTC.

This clonotype appeared many times. The chain links TRBV11-3 to TRBJ2-5, with TRBD2 matching 7 bases. Looked up from germline, CDR1 is SGHNT and CDR2 is YENEEA. The CDR3 extends over 18 amino acids. With V trimmed by 0 bases and J by 0 bases, 10 bases remained unmatched. The CDR3 nucleotides are TGTGCCAGCAGCTTAGACTACGGGAGGAAAGGAGACCAAGAGACCCAGTACTTC. It yields the protein CASSLDYGRKGDQETQYF.